A selection of T cell receptor beta chains follows, all from one sample in a study of cytomegalovirus exposure and HLA in healthy donors. The table came from immunoSEQ multiplex PCR; TCRdb's copy has only in-frame clones and leaves some out. The sample carries about 50,000 clones, just over 85% recorded once. Sequences were obtained from PBMCs. These receptors came from a woman in her thirties in good health and CMV-seronegative. Both conserved end residues are part of each CDR3. Size values are once, few and many counts, or a class for expanded clones, and some rows have none.

>TRBJ1-2|NA|TRBV13
CASSLGRGSNYGYTF
>TRBJ2-6|NA|TRBV28
CASSRGRSGANVLTF
>TRBJ2-1|NA|TRBV13
CASSPAGTSGVNEQFF
>TRBJ1-1|NA|TRBV28
CASSPAGRGSVAEAFF
>TRBJ1-1|NA|TRBV11-2
CASSLKRKRFDSLNTEAFF
>TRBJ2-2|NA|TRBV6-4
CASSASDSPRELFF
>TRBJ1-1|NA|TRBV7-2
CASSQGQALNTEAFF
>TRBJ2-7|NA|TRBV10-3
CAISETAYEQYF
>TRBJ1-2|NA|TRBV7-2
CASSLEQGRFLGYTF
>TRBJ1-1|NA|TRBV30
CARQGRGGTEAFF
>TRBJ1-1|few|TRBV7-2
CASSLRGAEAFF
>TRBJ1-5|NA|TRBV29-1
CSACPDNNQPQHF
>TRBJ2-5|NA|TRBV10-1
CASSESGWGEKVTQYF
>TRBJ2-3|NA|TRBV2
CASRQGIDTQYF
>TRBJ2-1|NA|TRBV19
CASSMGQGSYNEQFF
>TRBJ2-6|NA|TRBV13
CASSVDRHSSGANVLTF
>TRBJ2-7|NA|TRBV5-4
CASSFPTGREQYF
>TRBJ2-7|NA|TRBV14
CASSQDRLAGLSEQYF
>TRBJ2-7|NA|TRBV5-4
CASSLSGAYEQYF
>TRBJ1-4|NA|TRBV6-5
CASSSGGLGEKLFF
>TRBJ2-1|NA|TRBV11-3
CASSLGGARSYNEQFF
>TRBJ2-3|NA|TRBV27
CAVQYTDTQYF
>TRBJ2-1|NA|TRBV19
CASSVMDEQFF
>TRBJ1-5|NA|TRBV6-1
CASSATTGRTPNQPQHF
>TRBJ2-1|NA|TRBV9
CASTRQGNSYNEQFF
>TRBJ2-1|NA|TRBV14
CASSLFGTSGNEQFF
>TRBJ2-7|NA|TRBV6-4
CASSERAGAPYEQYF
>TRBJ1-5|NA|TRBV5-6
CASTVQGGVAPQHF
>TRBJ2-1|NA|TRBV27
CASRISGANEQFF
>TRBJ2-1|few|TRBV28
CATEWGGLAGPVSEQFF
>TRBJ1-2|NA|TRBV2
CASSRGQEGYTF
>TRBJ2-3|NA|TRBV12-5
CASGPGQGPDTQYF
>TRBJ2-5|NA|TRBV27
CASSLSAVAQETQYF
>TRBJ2-3|NA|TRBV6-4
CASSENSGTDTQYF
>TRBJ1-1|NA|TRBV6-5
CASSYSTAGNTEAFF
>TRBJ1-5|NA|TRBV2
CASSEGTGGQPQHF
>TRBJ1-1|once|TRBV27
CATRPGGMNTEAFF
>TRBJ2-1|NA|TRBV19
CASSIGGTGLWEQFF
>TRBJ1-5|NA|TRBV19
CASSTRGSKNQPQHF
>TRBJ1-2|NA|TRBV27
CASSLSVTDNYGYTF
>TRBJ2-2|NA|TRBV6-4
CASQQGLDTGELFF